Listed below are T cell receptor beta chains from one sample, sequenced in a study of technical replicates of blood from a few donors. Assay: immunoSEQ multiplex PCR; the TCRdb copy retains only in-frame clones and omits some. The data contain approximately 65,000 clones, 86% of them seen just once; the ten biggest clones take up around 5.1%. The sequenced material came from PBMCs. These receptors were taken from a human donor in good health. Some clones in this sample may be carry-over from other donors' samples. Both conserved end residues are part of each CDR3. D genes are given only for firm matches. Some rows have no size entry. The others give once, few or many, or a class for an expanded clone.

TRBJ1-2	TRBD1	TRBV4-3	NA	TGCGCCAGCAGGGTGTCGGACAGGGCAAGTGGCTACACCTTC	CASRVSDRASGYTF
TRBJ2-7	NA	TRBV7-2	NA	TGTGCCAGCAGCCAGAAGAGGGTTTTGGGCTTCTTTTTCTACGAGCAGTACTTC	CASSQKRVLGFFFYEQYF
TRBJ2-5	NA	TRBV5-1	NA	TGCGCCAGCAGCTTGTCGGAGCGTCGGCTAAAAGAGAGACAGTACTTC	CASSLSERRLKERQYF
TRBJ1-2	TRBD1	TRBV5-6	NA	TGTGCCAGCAGCTTGGACAGGGGAGCTAACTATGGCTACACCTTC	CASSLDRGANYGYTF
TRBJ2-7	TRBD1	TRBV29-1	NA	TGCAGCGTTGCCCGGGACAGTTCCTCCTACGAGCAGTACTTC	CSVARDSSSYEQYF
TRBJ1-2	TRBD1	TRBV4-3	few	TGCGCCAGCAGCACTAACTCACAGGGGGCGCATTATGGCTACACCTTC	CASSTNSQGAHYGYTF
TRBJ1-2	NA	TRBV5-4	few	TGTGCCAGCAGCGGGGGCCTCTCGGTCTACACCTTC	CASSGGLSVYTF
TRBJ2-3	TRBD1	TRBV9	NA	TGTGCCAGCAGCGAGCGACAGGGAAGCACAGATACGCAGTATTTT	CASSERQGSTDTQYF
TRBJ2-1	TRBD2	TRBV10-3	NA	TGTGCCATCAGTGAACCAGCGGGGCCCAATGAGCAGTTCTTC	CAISEPAGPNEQFF
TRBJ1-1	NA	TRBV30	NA	TGTGCCTGGAGTCCCGGGATCCAGAACACTGAAGCTTTCTTT	CAWSPGIQNTEAFF
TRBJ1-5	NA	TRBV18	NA	TGTGCCAGCTCACCACCTGTGTGGCGGTATAGCAATCAGCCCCAGCATTTT	CASSPPVWRYSNQPQHF